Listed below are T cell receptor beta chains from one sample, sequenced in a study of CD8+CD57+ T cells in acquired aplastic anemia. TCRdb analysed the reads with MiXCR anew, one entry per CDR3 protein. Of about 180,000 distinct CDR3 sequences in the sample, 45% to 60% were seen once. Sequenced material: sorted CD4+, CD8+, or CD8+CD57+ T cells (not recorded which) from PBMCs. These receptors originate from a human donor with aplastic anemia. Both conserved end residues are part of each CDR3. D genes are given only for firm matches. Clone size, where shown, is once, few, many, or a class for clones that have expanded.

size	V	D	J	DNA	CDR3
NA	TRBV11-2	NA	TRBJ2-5	TGTGCCAGCAGCTCCCACGGTTGGGAGACCCAGTACTTC	CASSSHGWETQYF
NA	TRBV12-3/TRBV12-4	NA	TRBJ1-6	TGTGCCAGCAGTCCCCTCCGGACAGTAATTAATTCACCCCTCCACTTT	CASSPLRTVINSPLHF
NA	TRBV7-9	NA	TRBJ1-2	TGTGCCAGCAGGCCCGACGGGACCCCTATGTGGTACACCTTC	CASRPDGTPMWYTF
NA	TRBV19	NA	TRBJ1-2	TGTGCCAGTAGTATTTCCGGGACACTAAACTATGGCTACACCTTC	CASSISGTLNYGYTF
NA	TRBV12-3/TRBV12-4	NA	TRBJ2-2	TGTGCCAGCACCTTGACAGGGGAGCTGTTTTTT	CASTLTGELFF
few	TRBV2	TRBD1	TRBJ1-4	TGTGCCAGCAGTGAGCGGACAGGGGATGAAAAACTGTTTTTT	CASSERTGDEKLFF
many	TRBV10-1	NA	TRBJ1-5	TGCGCCAGCAGTGAGAGCAGAAATCAGCCCCAGCATTTT	CASSESRNQPQHF
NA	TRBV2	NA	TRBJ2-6	TGTGCCAGCAGTGAATACTTAGGGGTTGGGGCCAACGTCCTGACTTTC	CASSEYLGVGANVLTF
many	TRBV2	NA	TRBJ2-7	TGTGCCAGCAGTGAACAGGTTTCCTACGAGCAGTACTTC	CASSEQVSYEQYF
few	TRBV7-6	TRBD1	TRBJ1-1	TGTGCCAGCAGCTTAGAAACAGGGGTGAGCACTGAAGCTTTCTTT	CASSLETGVSTEAFF
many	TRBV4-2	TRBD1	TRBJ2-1	TGTGCCAGCAGCCAAGATCGGGGGACAGGGGAAGAGAATGAGCAGTTCTTC	CASSQDRGTGEENEQFF